This is a list of T cell receptor beta chains from one sample in a study of blood T cell repertoires in COVID-19. The method was immunoSEQ multiplex PCR; TCRdb's version includes in-frame clones alone and lacks a portion of them. The table records about 250,000 clones, roughly four fifths of them present only once. The sequencing input was peripheral blood. The receptor source for this set is a woman aged 65 to 85 with acute or convalescent COVID-19. Both conserved end residues are part of each CDR3. The D gene is left open where the match is weak.

D gene	V gene	J gene	CDR3 protein
-	TRBV28	TRBJ1-2	CASSLSGYGYTF
TRBD1	TRBV4-2	TRBJ1-5	CASSQRQGYDQPQHF
TRBD1	TRBV5-1	TRBJ1-2	CASSLEQGADGYTF
TRBD1	TRBV4-2	TRBJ1-2	CASSQAGDRGQMDGYTF
TRBD1	TRBV19	TRBJ2-2	CASSIARGFAGELFF
TRBD1	TRBV7-2	TRBJ1-4	CASSPRQGREKLFF
-	TRBV6-5	TRBJ1-1	CASSKQGGEAFF
TRBD1	TRBV2	TRBJ1-5	CASRGADRGMGQPQHF
TRBD1	TRBV18	TRBJ2-7	CASSPLTGVWEQYF
-	TRBV5-1	TRBJ1-2	CASSLLDSNYGYTF
-	TRBV10-2	TRBJ2-2	CASSLAAGELFF
TRBD2	TRBV19	TRBJ2-5	CASSATSAETQYF
-	TRBV29-1	TRBJ2-3	CSVLRADTQYF
-	TRBV11-2	TRBJ1-1	CASSLDRSRPPEAFF
TRBD1	TRBV10-3	TRBJ1-2	CAISEPPRTGSRYTF
-	TRBV5-1	TRBJ2-6	CASRAGYSGANVLTF
-	TRBV29-1	TRBJ1-2	CSVESDRDYGYTF
-	TRBV15	TRBJ2-7	CATSNQGSSYEQYF
TRBD2	TRBV19	TRBJ2-7	CASSGLTSGSPYEQYF
-	TRBV5-4	TRBJ1-2	CASSTKPDWDGYTF